Each of the 28 T cell receptor beta chains below was sequenced from the same sample in a study of PD-1 blockade in classical Hodgkin lymphoma. Documented time point: newly diagnosed, previously untreated cHL patient sample. Starting with thawed PBMCs, CD4+ T cells were purified by magnetic negative selection. Produced via immunoSEQ multiplex PCR; TCRdb's table is partial and in-frame only. The table records about 30,000 clones, 88% of them present only once. Specimen: CD4+ T cells from blood. Every receptor here comes from a human donor with classical Hodgkin lymphoma.

The V and J genes are TRBV5-1 and TRBJ2-3, with D possibly TRBD1 on 6 matching bases. The germline V and J ends were trimmed by 0 bases and 0 bases, with 14 bases remaining between them. Germline V lookup: CDR1 SGHRS, CDR2 YFSETQ. CDR3 length: 17 amino acids. As DNA, the CDR3 is TGCGCCAGCAGCTTGGCCCCGACAGGAACTAGCACAGATACGCAGTATTTT. It yields the protein CASSLAPTGTSTDTQYF.

The chain carries TRBV6-5 and TRBJ1-2; 9 positions agree with TRBD1. Germline V gene lookup returns CDR1 MNHEY and CDR2 SVGAGI. Trimming took 8 bases from V and 8 from J; bases not matched to a gene: 15. This CDR3 contains 15 residues. CDR3 nucleotide sequence: TGTGCCAGCGGCAGACCGGGACAGGGCAGCGAGGGCTACACCTTC. Translating gives CASGRPGQGSEGYTF.

The chain combines TRBV29-1 with TRBJ1-1; 8 bases align to TRBD1. CDR1 is SQVTM and CDR2 is ANQGSEA in the germline V gene. J was trimmed by 0 bases and V by 7 bases; bases with no gene match: 4. The CDR3 has 13 residues. CDR3 sequence: CSAGQGVNTEAFF. CDR3 DNA: TGCAGCGCTGGACAGGGTGTGAACACTGAAGCTTTCTTT.

This clone was seen once. In DNA form, the CDR3 reads TGTGCCAGCAGCGAAGGGGCTAGCAGCACAGATACGCAGTATTTT. Translating gives CASSEGASSTDTQYF. The chain uses TRBV9 and TRBJ2-3, with D perhaps assigned TRBD1 or TRBD2 (5 bases each). CDR3 size: 15 residues. Trimming shortened V by 3 bases and J by 0 bases, and 11 bases separated the two germline ends. Germline loops: CDR1 SGDLS, CDR2 YYNGEE.

The rearrangement uses TRBV19 and TRBJ1-1; 7 nucleotides align to TRBD1. V lost 4 bases and J lost 0; bases outside the gene matches: 2. Looked up from germline, CDR1 is LNHDA and CDR2 is SQIVND (reference sequence). This CDR3 contains 14 residues. This chain's CDR3 is CASSTGTVNTEAFF. CDR3 DNA sequence: TGTGCCAGTAGTACCGGGACAGTGAACACTGAAGCTTTCTTT. Full variable domain (missing parts from reference TRBV19 and TRBJ1-1): DGGITQSPKYLFRKEGQNVTLSCEQNLNHDAMYWYRQDPGQGLRLIYYSQIVNDFQKGDIAEGYSVSREKKESFPLTVTSAQKNPTAFYLCASSTGTVNTEAFFGQGTRLTVV.

This clone appeared a single time. The rearrangement uses TRBV5-1 and TRBJ2-5; TRBD1 matches 9 bases. The CDR3 runs 14 residues. Losses at the gene ends were 4 bases for V and 5 bases for J; bases not matched to a gene: 6. Germline V gives CDR1 SGHRS, CDR2 YFSETQ. The CDR3 DNA follows: TGCGCCAGCAGCCCCTACAGGGGGCTGGAGACCCAGTACTTC. This encodes CASSPYRGLETQYF.

The sample holds one count of this clone. V gene TRBV12-5 combines with J gene TRBJ2-3; D is possibly TRBD2 (5 bases). The CDR3 is made up of 14 amino acids. Germline CDR1 and CDR2: LGHNT and FRNRAP. Trimming removed 4 bases from V and 0 bases from J, with 8 bases in between. CDR3 in DNA: TGTGCTAGTGGTTCAACGGGGAGCACAGATACGCAGTATTTT. This codes for CASGSTGSTDTQYF.

This clone was found once. This sequence joins TRBV6-5 and TRBJ2-7, with unresolved D. The length of the CDR3 is 15 residues. Germline V gene sequence: CDR1 MNHEY, CDR2 SVGAGI. V was cut by 2 bases and J by 2 bases, with 13 bases left in between. The CDR3: CASSYQWGTPYEQYF. DNA of the CDR3: TGTGCCAGCAGTTACCAATGGGGAACCCCCTACGAGCAGTACTTC.

The genes are TRBV5-1 and TRBJ2-7; D might be TRBD2 (5 bases). Germline V lookup: CDR1 SGHRS, CDR2 YFSETQ. The CDR3 is made up of 14 amino acids. V lost 0 bases, J lost 3 bases, and 10 bases lay in between. The CDR3 bases are TGCGCCAGCAGCTTGGCCCTAGCTAGCTACGAGCAGTACTTC. This translates into CASSLALASYEQYF.

This clone showed up just once. J is TRBJ2-1 and V is TRBV28, with 10 bases identical to TRBD2. The germline V gene encodes CDR1 MDHEN and CDR2 SYDVKM. Losses at the gene ends were 1 base for V and 8 bases for J; bases not matched to a gene: 5. There are 15 residues in the CDR3. The CDR3 loop is CASSLLASGSDEQFF. The CDR3 DNA reads TGTGCCAGCAGTTTATTGGCTAGCGGGAGCGATGAGCAGTTCTTC.

CDR3 in amino acids: CASSLFAGVMYEQYF. The CDR3 DNA follows: TGTGCCAGCAGTTTATTCGCGGGAGTGATGTACGAGCAGTACTTC. The chain has TRBV27 and TRBJ2-7; 7 nucleotides align to TRBD2. Germline CDR1 is MNHEY and CDR2 is SMNVEV (reference sequence). The CDR3 runs to 15 residues. With V trimmed by 1 base and J by 4 bases, 7 bases remained unmatched.

The chain couples TRBV5-1 to TRBJ2-7; tentatively, D is TRBD2 (6 bases). This CDR3 is 14 amino acids long. In germline, CDR1 is SGHRS, CDR2 YFSETQ. V was clipped by 0 bases and J by 6 bases, with 13 bases between them. CDR3 region: CASSLASGATEQYF. The CDR3 bases are TGCGCCAGCAGCTTGGCCTCGGGAGCCACCGAGCAGTACTTC.

The chain has TRBV28 and TRBJ2-7; 7 bases map to TRBD1. This CDR3 has 14 amino acids. V lost 7 bases to trimming and J lost 1 base; unmatched junction nucleotides: 7. Per the germline V gene, CDR1 is MDHEN and CDR2 is SYDVKM. The CDR3 DNA reads TGTGCCAGCACTACGACAGGGCTTTCCTACGAGCAGTACTTC. Protein product: CASTTTGLSYEQYF.

The CDR3 is CASSVGLDQPQHF. Here the CDR3 DNA reads TGTGCCAGCAGCGTAGGTCTGGATCAGCCCCAGCATTTT. The chain links TRBV9 to TRBJ1-5; D gene uncertain. Deletions cut 0 bases from V and 5 bases from J, with 6 bases between. CDR3 size: 13 residues. Germline CDR1 reads SGDLS; CDR2 reads YYNGEE.

This clone was recorded a few times. CDR3: CASSSTGRYEQYF. As DNA, the CDR3 is TGTGCCAGCAGCTCAACAGGGCGCTACGAGCAGTACTTC. The J gene is TRBJ2-7, the V gene TRBV6-6; D is possibly TRBD1 (6 bases). V dropped 6 bases and J dropped 3 bases, with 12 bases sitting between them. CDR3 length: 13 residues. Germline V gives CDR1 MNHNY, CDR2 SVGAGI (reference sequence).

CDR3 sequence reads: CASSRDRAPNYGYTF. For the CDR3, the DNA is TGTGCCAGCAGCCGGGACAGGGCCCCAAACTATGGCTACACCTTC. The gene calls are TRBV27 and TRBJ1-2; the match to TRBD1 covers 9 bases. The V gene end was trimmed by 6 bases and the J gene end by 2 bases; junction bases not matched to a gene: 7. The germline CDR1 and CDR2 sequences are MNHEY and SMNVEV (reference sequence). This CDR3 is 15 amino acids long.

This rearrangement joins TRBV6-5 to TRBJ2-1; maybe TRBD1 (5 bases). Trimming removed 8 bases at V and 7 bases at J, with 15 bases between. Germline V gene data show CDR1 as MNHEY and CDR2 as SVGAGI. This CDR3 comprises 13 residues. CDR3 DNA: TGTGCCAGCGCGGATGGGGCCCGGAATGAGCAGTTCTTC. It yields the protein CASADGARNEQFF.

V is TRBV15 and J is TRBJ1-5; the D gene is possibly TRBD1 (5 bases). The CDR3 is 15 residues long. CDR1 and CDR2 from the germline V gene are LNHNV and YYDKDF (reference sequence). Trimming removed 3 bases at V and 3 bases at J, with 12 bases between. This CDR3 reads CATSRAGTANQPQHF. CDR3 nucleotides: TGTGCCACCAGCAGGGCAGGGACGGCCAATCAGCCCCAGCATTTT.

The rearrangement joins TRBV5-1 to TRBJ2-3; 10 positions agree with TRBD1. This CDR3 comprises 14 residues. After removal of 4 bases from V and 4 bases from J, the junction contained 3 bases not matched to a gene. The germline gives CDR1 SGHRS, CDR2 YFSETQ. For the CDR3, the DNA is TGCGCCAGCAGCGTAGGACAGGGGGCAGATACGCAGTATTTT. Protein sequence: CASSVGQGADTQYF.

V gene TRBV18 combines with J gene TRBJ2-2; D unresolved. This CDR3 has 15 amino acids. Germline CDR1 and CDR2: KGHSH and LQKENI. The V end lost 6 bases, the J end lost 4 bases, and 15 bases lay between the germline ends. CDR3 DNA sequence: TGTGCCAGCTCCCCAGACATGGCAGGCACCGGGGAGCTGTTTTTT. Encoded protein: CASSPDMAGTGELFF.

The V gene is TRBV6-5, the J gene TRBJ2-5; D is uncertain. Trimming cost V 4 bases and J 6 bases, with 9 bases left between them. The CDR3 is made up of 12 amino acids. Germline values: CDR1 MNHEY, CDR2 SVGAGI. CDR3 in DNA: TGTGCCAGCAGTTCAGGCGGAAAGACCCAGTACTTC. Encoded protein: CASSSGGKTQYF.

The V and J genes are TRBV7-8 and TRBJ2-3; TRBD1 or TRBD2 may be the D gene (5 bases each). CDR1 is SGHVS, CDR2 FQNEAQ, per germline. The CDR3 has 16 amino acids. V gave up 3 bases and J gave up 0 bases, with 13 bases separating them. The CDR3 coding sequence is TGTGCCAGCAGCTTCCAGGGACCGTTCAGCACAGATACGCAGTATTTT. Translating it yields CASSFQGPFSTDTQYF.

The chain links TRBV10-3 to TRBJ1-1; D not resolved. CDR1 is ENHRY, CDR2 SYGVKD, per germline. The CDR3 runs 15 residues. Deletions cut 8 bases from V and 6 bases from J, with 22 bases between. As DNA, the CDR3 is TGTGCCATCGGGCAGGTGGCGGGCTCGGGGTCTGAAGCTTTCTTT. This gives the protein CAIGQVAGSGSEAFF.

This chain links TRBV28 with TRBJ2-1; D possibly corresponds to TRBD2 (5 bases). Germline V gene data show CDR1 as MDHEN and CDR2 as SYDVKM. CDR3 length: 13 amino acids. Trimming removed 7 bases at V and 6 bases at J, with 13 bases between. The CDR3 spells CASTSGVFNEQFF. DNA of the CDR3: TGTGCCAGCACCTCCGGGGTCTTCAATGAGCAGTTCTTC.

This clone has only one observation. The rearrangement uses TRBV29-1 and TRBJ2-5, with D possibly being TRBD1 or TRBD2 (5 bases each). In germline, CDR1 is SQVTM, CDR2 ANQGSEA. Deletions cut 6 bases from V and 5 bases from J, with 10 bases between. The CDR3 is made up of 11 amino acids. This chain's CDR3 is CSVKGEETQYF. The CDR3 coding sequence is TGCAGCGTGAAAGGGGAGGAGACCCAGTACTTC.

The chain has TRBV27 and TRBJ1-2, with TRBD1 as a possible D gene (5 bases). Germline CDR1 and CDR2: MNHEY and SMNVEV (reference sequence). V dropped 4 bases and J dropped 8 bases, with 8 bases sitting between them. The CDR3 spans 11 residues. CDR3 in amino acids: CASSSGLGYTF. The CDR3 DNA follows: TGTGCCAGCAGTTCAGGGCTAGGCTACACCTTC.

The CDR3 DNA is TGTGCCAGTGGGATGCGGACAGGGGGACACACTGAAGCTTTCTTT. It specifies CASGMRTGGHTEAFF. The rearrangement uses TRBV19 and TRBJ1-1, with 10 bases identical to TRBD1. Germline CDR1 reads LNHDA; CDR2 reads SQIVND (reference sequence). The trim removed 8 bases at V and 3 bases at J, leaving 9 bases unmatched. The CDR3 runs to 15 residues.

This clone was seen a handful of times. The chain is built from TRBV2 and TRBJ1-2; 8 nucleotides agree with TRBD1. The CDR3 covers 13 residues. Germline V CDR1 and CDR2: SNHLY, FYNNEI. J lost 8 bases, V lost 6 bases, and 8 bases had no gene match. The CDR3 protein is CASRARQGSGYTF. The CDR3 DNA reads as TGTGCCAGCAGGGCTAGACAGGGGTCGGGCTACACCTTC.